This T cell receptor (beta chain) derives from a study of blood T cell repertoires in COVID-19. Assay used: immunoSEQ multiplex PCR; TCRdb lists only in-frame clones, some missing. The table includes 150,000 to 200,000 clones, around 86% detected once. This CDR3 has 13 amino acids. The ends were cut back, 7 bases at V and 10 bases at J, with 17 bases in the middle. CDR1 and CDR2 (germline): LGHDT, YNNKEL (reference sequence). The chain uses TRBV3-1 (or the pseudogene TRBV3-2) and TRBJ2-1; possible D gene TRBD2, 6 bases. This receptor was obtained from a woman aged 70-85 years with COVID-19, enrolled during active disease. The specimen sequenced was peripheral blood. DNA for the CDR3: TGTGCCAGCACCGACTGGAGTGCGGGAGAGCAGTTCTTC. Its protein product is CASTDWSAGEQFF.